This TCR beta chain emerged from a study of T cell repertoires in cytomegalovirus infection. A few counts support this clonotype. Its specificity is not known. In TCRdb, the reads were re-called with MiXCR into one record per CDR3 protein. The sample has about 310,000 distinct CDR3 sequences, 20% to 25% seen once. The sample consisted of cultured PBMCs, taken from culture after CMV antigen stimulation. This clonotype originated in a human donor in good health (CMV status not recorded). Some clones in this sample may be carry-over from other donors' samples.

CDR3 in amino acids: CASSADGQFYGYTF. The CDR3 nucleotides read TGTGCCAGCAGCGCCGACGGACAGTTCTATGGCTACACCTTC. The chain has TRBV7-2 and TRBJ1-2; TRBD1 is a possible D gene (6 bases). This CDR3 region has 14 residues. Trimming took off 5 bases at V and 4 bases at J, with 14 bases between the two ends. Germline CDR1 is SGHTA and CDR2 is FQGNSA.